A single sample is the source of the 15 T cell receptor beta chains below, sequenced in a study of regulatory T cells in long-lasting Graves disease. Both iRepertoire HTBI primers and Arm-PCR of CDR3 regions were used to build the TCR beta libraries. A single record per CDR3 protein comes from TCRdb applying MiXCR to the multiplex PCR reads. The sample includes approximately 480,000 distinct CDR3 sequences, around 16% of them seen just once. The time point is: newly diagnosed GD, antithyroid drugs for less than 3 months. Isolated PBMC RNA provided the starting material for the TCR library. This sample also appeared in a second study, on T cells in Graves' hyperthyroidism and ophthalmopathy.

Source: peripheral blood mononuclear cells (PBMCs), taken at new diagnosis, from a patient treated with antithyroid drugs. The receptors originated from a man aged 40-49 years with Graves disease.

This clonotype occurred many times. The chain is built from TRBV12-3 or TRBV12-4 and TRBJ2-7, with a weak D call TRBD1 (5 bases). This CDR3 is built from 17 residues. Between the trimmed V and J ends, which lost 5 bases and 6 bases, there was a span of 26 bases. CDR3 DNA: TGTGCCAGCAGTCGAGGCTCGTCAGGGTTGTTATCTAGCGAGCAGTACTTC. Its translation: CASSRGSSGLLSSEQYF.

In its sample, this clonotype was seen many times. The chain recombines TRBV24-1 with TRBJ2-2; D not certain. Germline lookup yields CDR1 KGHDR and CDR2 SFDVKD. The CDR3 runs 14 residues. The V and J ends lost 8 bases and 3 bases respectively, with 12 bases between them. Here the CDR3 reads CATTRTEDTGELFF. The CDR3 coding sequence is TGTGCCACCACGAGGACCGAAGACACCGGGGAGCTGTTTTTT.

This clonotype came up a few times. A much bigger clone sits one base away, suggesting this may be a read error. The chain links TRBV15 to TRBJ2-5; 10 bases align to TRBD1. CDR1 and CDR2 from the germline V gene are LNHNV and YYDKDF (reference sequence). The CDR3 has 15 residues. CDR3 in DNA: TGTGCCACCGGCAGAGGGGACAGGGGTTACGAGACCCAGTACTTC. This encodes CATGRGDRGYETQYF.

This clonotype was recorded at least ten times. This chain joins TRBV6-1 and TRBJ1-5; 7 nucleotides align to TRBD1. V gave up 9 bases and J gave up 5 bases; unmatched junction bases: 7. The CDR3 runs 13 residues. Per germline, CDR1 MNHNS and CDR2 SASEGT. The CDR3 loop reads CASTRQGDQPQHF. DNA for the CDR3: TGTGCCAGTACCAGACAGGGCGATCAGCCCCAGCATTTT.

This clonotype was observed a handful of times. The gene calls are TRBV7-9 and TRBJ2-2, with a tentative D call TRBD2 (6 bases). Germline V CDR1 and CDR2: SEHNR, FQNEAQ (reference sequence). The V end lost 1 base, the J end lost 5 bases, and 11 bases lay between the germline ends. The CDR3 covers 15 residues. As DNA, the CDR3 is TGTGCCAGCAGCTTAGGTAGCGGAAAGACCGGGGAGCTGTTTTTT. This encodes CASSLGSGKTGELFF.

The table lists this clonotype with a few counts. The chain recombines TRBV12-3 or TRBV12-4 with TRBJ2-3; 7 bases align to TRBD1. The CDR3 loop spans 14 amino acids. Losses at the gene ends were 6 bases for V and 4 bases for J; bases not matched to a gene: 7. In nucleotides, the CDR3 is TGTGCCAGCAGGAGGGGGCGGTACGCAGATACGCAGTATTTT. Protein: CASRRGRYADTQYF.

This clonotype has a handful of counts. The gene calls are TRBV27 and TRBJ1-5; TRBD1 aligns across 8 bases. V lost 5 bases and J lost 4; bases outside the gene matches: 10. CDR3 length equals 16 residues. In germline, CDR1 is MNHEY, CDR2 SMNVEV (reference sequence). The CDR3 loop reads CASSPSDRDQNQPQHF. The CDR3 bases are TGTGCCAGCAGTCCCTCGGACAGGGACCAGAATCAGCCCCAGCATTTT.

This clonotype was counted between two and nine times. A read error may explain this, as a much larger clone is one base away. The V call is TRBV28, the J call TRBJ1-1; no firm D call. There are 14 residues in the CDR3. CDR1 is MDHEN, CDR2 SYDVKM, per germline. The CDR3 DNA follows: TGTGCCGGCAGTTATTCCGGGAGCAATTTTGAAGCTTTCTTT. This translates into CAGSYSGSNFEAFF.

This clonotype was seen many times. CDR3 coding DNA: TGCGCCAGCAGCTCCTCTACGGACGAGCAGTACTTC. This codes for CASSSSTDEQYF. The rearrangement joins TRBV5-1 to TRBJ2-7; D ambiguous. Germline CDR1 SGHRS, CDR2 YFSETQ. Trimming cost V 3 bases and J 5 bases, with 9 bases left between them. The CDR3 length is 12 residues.

The V gene is TRBV7-2, the J gene TRBJ2-1, with D possibly being TRBD2 (6 bases). The length of the CDR3 is 17 residues. Per germline, CDR1 SGHTA and CDR2 FQGNSA. Trimming cost V 0 bases and J 8 bases, with 20 bases left between them. CDR3 in DNA: TGTGCCAGCAGCTTAGCGTTGGGGGGAACTATGCTATATGAGCAGTTCTTC. It specifies CASSLALGGTMLYEQFF.

There are many counts of this clonotype. This chain links TRBV28 with TRBJ2-1, with 12 bases that match TRBD2. The V gene end was trimmed by 6 bases and the J gene end by 8 bases; junction bases not matched to a gene: 8. CDR1 is MDHEN and CDR2 is SYDVKM in the germline V gene. The CDR3 length is 15 residues. The CDR3 loop reads CASRMTSGSLDEQFF. CDR3 nucleotides: TGTGCCAGCAGGATGACTAGCGGGAGTCTGGATGAGCAGTTCTTC.

In regard to this clonotype: Since a much larger clone is just one base distant, this may be a read error. The rearrangement joins TRBV27 to TRBJ1-5, with D possibly matching TRBD1 (6 bases). V lost 5 bases to trimming and J lost 0 bases, with 11 bases between them. This CDR3 comprises 15 residues. The germline gives CDR1 MNHEY, CDR2 SMNVEV (reference sequence). Here the CDR3 DNA reads TGTGCCAGCAGTGATGCAGGGGCTAGCAATCAGCCCCAGCATTTT. This gives the protein CASSDAGASNQPQHF.

The chain has TRBV12-3 or TRBV12-4 and TRBJ1-1, with D possibly being TRBD1 (6 bases). The CDR3 contains 14 residues. Trimming cost V 7 bases and J 2 bases, with 14 bases left between them. CDR3 loop: CASIWRGVNTEAFF. For the CDR3, the DNA is TGTGCCAGCATATGGAGGGGGGTTAACACTGAAGCTTTCTTT.

The sample holds a few counts of this clonotype. The chain has TRBV6-1 and TRBJ1-1; D remains unclear. Trimming pared 4 bases from V and 13 bases from J, leaving 7 bases between. The CDR3 consists of 9 residues. Germline V lookup: CDR1 MNHNS, CDR2 SASEGT. The CDR3 sequence: CASSVTLFF. The CDR3, as DNA: TGTGCCAGCAGTGTCACGCTTTTCTTT.

In DNA form, the CDR3 reads TGTGCCAGCAGCCCCTGGGGGGAGCGGTTCCACAATGAGCAGTTCTTC. Its translation is CASSPWGERFHNEQFF. The rearrangement joins TRBV9 to TRBJ2-1; perhaps TRBD2 as D (6 bases). The germline V gene has CDR1 SGDLS and CDR2 YYNGEE. V was trimmed by 4 bases and J by 5 bases, leaving 19 bases between them. The CDR3 extends over 16 amino acids.